This T cell receptor beta chain comes out of a study of shared clonotypes between healthy human individuals. Overall study: Three men and a couple of women, aged 18 to 49, were donors. General study findings and limits: The sharing of approximately 4.6% of naive CD4 clonotypes was seen across several donors.

The germline CDR1 and CDR2 sequences are SGHNT and YYREEE (reference sequence). The CDR3 runs 13 residues. Trimming pared 0 bases from V and 5 bases from J, leaving 8 bases between. Worth noting for this clone: Its target is not known. Within the sample, other DNA sequences also encode this same CDR3.

Data came from immunoSEQ multiplex PCR; TCRdb stores just in-frame clones and leaves some out. The sample lists roughly 2.2 million clones; just under 95% were seen once. All donors were Caucasian adults living in Nashville, Tennessee. This receptor was identified in a man between 18 and 35 years old in good health. Some clones in this sample may be carry-over from other donors' samples. The chain combines TRBV5-4 with TRBJ2-5; D not resolved. Sequencing used naive CD4+ T cells from PBMCs. As for subset: CD45RA+ positively selected. CDR3: CASSLDSSETQYF. The DNA of the CDR3 is TGTGCCAGCAGCTTGGACAGTAGCGAGACCCAGTACTTC. The whole variable domain, remainder taken from reference TRBV5-4 and TRBJ2-5, is ETGVTQSPTHLIKTRGQQVTLRCSSQSGHNTVSWYQQALGQGPQFIFQYYREEENGRGNFPPRFSGLQFPNYSSELNVNALELDDSALYLCASSLDSSETQYFGPGTRLLVL.